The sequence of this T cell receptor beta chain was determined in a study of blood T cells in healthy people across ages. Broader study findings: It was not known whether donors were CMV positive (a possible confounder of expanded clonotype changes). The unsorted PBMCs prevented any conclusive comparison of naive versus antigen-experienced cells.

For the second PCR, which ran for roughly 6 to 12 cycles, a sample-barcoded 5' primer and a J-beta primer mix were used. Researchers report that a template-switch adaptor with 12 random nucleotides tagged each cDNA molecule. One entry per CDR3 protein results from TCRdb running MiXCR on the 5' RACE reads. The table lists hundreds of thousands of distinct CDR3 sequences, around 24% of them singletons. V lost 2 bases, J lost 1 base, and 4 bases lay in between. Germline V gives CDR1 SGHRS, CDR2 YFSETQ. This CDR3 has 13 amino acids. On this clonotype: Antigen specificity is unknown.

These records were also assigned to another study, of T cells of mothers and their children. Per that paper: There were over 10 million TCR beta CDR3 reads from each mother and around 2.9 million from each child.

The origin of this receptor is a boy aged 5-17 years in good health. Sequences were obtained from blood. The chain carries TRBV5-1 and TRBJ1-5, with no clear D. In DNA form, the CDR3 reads TGCGCCAGCAGCTTTGAAAGCAATCAGCCCCAGCATTTT. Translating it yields CASSFESNQPQHF.